Each of the 28 T cell receptor beta chains below was sequenced from the same sample in a study of cytomegalovirus exposure and HLA in healthy donors. Vbeta (60) and Jbeta (13) primers were used in the PCR. Clones were read by immunoSEQ multiplex PCR, and TCRdb kept only the in-frame ones, dropping some. The sample yields about 140,000 clones, more than 60% seen once. Sequences were obtained from PBMCs. The receptors shown here come from a woman in her sixties in good health and CMV-seronegative.

This clone was counted between two and nine times. J is TRBJ2-3 and V is TRBV10-3; a possible D gene is TRBD2 (6 bases). This CDR3 has 14 residues. Per germline, CDR1 ENHRY and CDR2 SYGVKD. The germline V and J ends were trimmed by 5 bases and 3 bases, with 12 bases remaining between them. CDR3: CAISSSGGTDTQYF. The CDR3 nucleotides are TGTGCCATCAGTAGTAGCGGAGGAACAGATACGCAGTATTTT.

Here the CDR3 DNA reads TGTGCCAGTAGTAGTTCTGAGACCCAGTACTTC. Amino acid sequence: CASSSSETQYF. The J gene is TRBJ2-5, the V gene TRBV19; D is uncertain. Germline V lookup: CDR1 LNHDA, CDR2 SQIVND (reference sequence). The CDR3 contains 11 residues. With 4 bases removed from V and 5 bases from J, the gap between germline ends came to 5 bases. The whole variable domain, remainder taken from reference TRBV19 and TRBJ2-5, is DGGITQSPKYLFRKEGQNVTLSCEQNLNHDAMYWYRQDPGQGLRLIYYSQIVNDFQKGDIAEGYSVSREKKESFPLTVTSAQKNPTAFYLCASSSSETQYFGPGTRLLVL.

This clone showed up just a few times. This chain connects TRBV5-6 to TRBJ1-1; TRBD1 is a possible D gene (5 bases). The CDR3 runs to 17 residues. CDR1 and CDR2 from the germline V gene are SGHDT and YYEEEE. Trimming stripped 4 bases from V and 1 base from J, with 20 bases between. CDR3 sequence (DNA): TGTGCCAGCAGCCCCGCATGGCGCAGGGTGAGGAACACTGAAGCTTTCTTT. Translated, it gives CASSPAWRRVRNTEAFF. Drawing the rest from reference TRBV5-6 and TRBJ1-1, the complete variable domain is DAGVTQSPTHLIKTRGQQVTLRCSPKSGHDTVSWYQQALGQGPQFIFQYYEEEERQRGNFPDRFSGHQFPNYSSELNVNALLLGDSALYLCASSPAWRRVRNTEAFFGQGTRLTVV.

The V and J genes are TRBV7-9 and TRBJ1-4, with 10 positions matching TRBD1. CDR1 and CDR2 from the germline V gene are SEHNR and FQNEAQ (reference sequence). The CDR3 is 14 residues long. Trimming at V came to 6 bases and at J to 7 bases, leaving 5 bases not matched to a gene. CDR3 sequence (DNA): TGTGCCAGCAGTCGACAGGGGGCTTTTGAAAAACTGTTTTTT. It codes for CASSRQGAFEKLFF.

The J gene is TRBJ2-1, the V gene TRBV7-3; 9 bases are shared with TRBD2. The CDR3 runs 16 residues. The V gene's germline CDR1 is SGHTA and CDR2 FQGTGA. With V trimmed by 0 bases and J by 6 bases, 6 bases remained unmatched. This CDR3 is CASSLTLAGVSNEQFF. The CDR3 DNA is TGTGCCAGCAGCTTAACCTTAGCGGGAGTAAGCAATGAGCAGTTCTTC.

This clone was detected once. The genes are TRBV9 and TRBJ2-2, with TRBD2 identical over 7 bases. CDR1 is SGDLS and CDR2 is YYNGEE in the germline V gene. The J segment lost 7 bases and the V segment lost 4 bases, leaving 1 base of the junction unmatched. The CDR3 totals 12 residues. In nucleotides, the CDR3 is TGTGCCAGCAGCCCGGGGGGCGGGGAGCTGTTTTTT. It translates to CASSPGGGELFF.

The chain combines TRBV7-6 with TRBJ2-5; D uncertain. Trimming removed 4 bases at V and 2 bases at J, with 8 bases between. The CDR3 loop spans 13 amino acids. The germline CDR1 and CDR2 sequences are SGHVS and FNYEAQ. The CDR3 loop is CASSSSAQETQYF. CDR3 coding DNA: TGTGCCAGCAGCTCAAGCGCACAAGAGACCCAGTACTTC.

V and J are TRBV4-3 and TRBJ2-3; a possible D gene is TRBD2 (6 bases). Germline CDR1 LGHNA, CDR2 YSLEER. The V gene lost 1 base and the J gene lost 2 bases, with 10 bases spanning the gap. This CDR3 has 15 residues. The CDR3 DNA sequence: TGCGCCAGCAGCCAAGTCGGGGGAAACACAGATACGCAGTATTTT. Its protein is CASSQVGGNTDTQYF.

This chain links TRBV2 with TRBJ2-7; TRBD2 matches 7 bases. This CDR3 comprises 16 residues. Germline CDR1 is SNHLY and CDR2 is FYNNEI. V was clipped by 6 bases and J by 0 bases; unmatched bases: 11. CDR3 nucleotide sequence: TGTGCCAGCAGGGGGGGGTATAGCGGGCACTCCTACGAGCAGTACTTC. This translates into CASRGGYSGHSYEQYF.

The chain has TRBV5-1 and TRBJ2-5; TRBD2 might be the D (6 bases). CDR1 and CDR2 (germline): SGHRS, YFSETQ. This CDR3 region has 12 residues. V was pared by 4 bases and J by 7 bases, with 11 bases between. The chain's CDR3 is CASSAELATQYF. CDR3 in DNA: TGCGCCAGCAGCGCGGAACTAGCGACCCAGTACTTC. The full variable domain, with the rest looked up from reference TRBV5-1 and TRBJ2-5, is KAGVTQTPRYLIKTRGQQVTLSCSPISGHRSVSWYQQTPGQGLQFLFEYFSETQRNKGNFPGRFSGRQFSNSRSEMNVSTLELGDSALYLCASSAELATQYFGPGTRLLVL.

This chain links TRBV27 with TRBJ1-2; TRBD1 aligns across 9 bases. After removal of 6 bases from V and 8 bases from J, the junction contained 7 bases not matched to a gene. This CDR3 region has 13 residues. Germline V lookup: CDR1 MNHEY, CDR2 SMNVEV (reference sequence). CDR3 bases: TGTGCCAGCAGCCTACAGGGGGCGAGCGGCTACACCTTC. Residues: CASSLQGASGYTF.

This rearrangement joins TRBV18 to TRBJ2-1; maybe TRBD2 (6 bases). V was trimmed by 3 bases and J by 7 bases, leaving 7 bases between them. CDR1 KGHSH and CDR2 LQKENI come from the germline V gene. This CDR3 comprises 12 residues. As DNA, the CDR3 is TGTGCCAGCTCACCGCGGGAAAATGAGCAGTTCTTC. Translation: CASSPRENEQFF.

The chain recombines TRBV15 with TRBJ2-1; weak D call: TRBD2 (5 bases). V was clipped by 3 bases and J by 6 bases, with 6 bases between them. The CDR3 has 12 residues. The germline V gene has CDR1 LNHNV and CDR2 YYDKDF (reference sequence). CDR3 amino acids: CATSSGGNEQFF. The CDR3, as DNA: TGTGCCACCAGCAGTGGAGGCAATGAGCAGTTCTTC.

Note on this clone: A read error may produce the germline difference seen at one junction end. The chain is built from TRBV7-9 and TRBJ2-6; 9 bases line up with TRBD2. The CDR3 consists of 18 residues. Germline-derived CDR1 and CDR2 are SEHNR and FQNEAQ (reference sequence). The CDR3 coding sequence is TGTTCCAGCAGCCCCCGTGTCGGCGGGAGGGCTGGGGCCAACGTCCTGACTTTC. It specifies CSSSPRVGGRAGANVLTF.

CDR3 residues: CASSLGATGTAARETQYF. The CDR3 nucleotides are TGTGCCAGCAGTTTAGGGGCTACCGGGACAGCTGCACGCGAGACCCAGTACTTC. The chain recombines TRBV28 with TRBJ2-5; 7 nucleotides match TRBD1. The trim removed 2 bases at V and 5 bases at J, leaving 17 bases unmatched. The CDR3 runs to 18 residues. Germline V CDR1 and CDR2: MDHEN, SYDVKM.

V is TRBV18 and J is TRBJ2-3; the D gene is possibly TRBD2 (6 bases). Germline V gene lookup returns CDR1 KGHSH and CDR2 LQKENI. V was clipped by 3 bases and J by 5 bases, with 6 bases between them. This CDR3 has 12 amino acids. The CDR3 sequence: CASSPRGDTQYF. CDR3 bases: TGTGCCAGCTCACCGCGGGGAGATACGCAGTATTTT. The full variable domain, in which reference TRBV18 and TRBJ2-3 provide the parts outside the CDR3, is NAGVMQNPRHLVRRRGQEARLRCSPMKGHSHVYWYRQLPEEGLKFMVYLQKENIIDESGMPKERFSAEFPKEGPSILRIQQVVRGDSAAYFCASSPRGDTQYFGPGTRLTVL.

J is TRBJ1-6 and V is TRBV9; D unclear. V gave up 0 bases and J gave up 7 bases, with 8 bases separating them. This CDR3 is 14 amino acids long. Germline assignment: CDR1 SGDLS and CDR2 YYNGEE. The DNA of the CDR3 is TGTGCCAGCAGCGTAGTTGGGGAGAATTCACCCCTCCACTTT. Translating gives CASSVVGENSPLHF.

As DNA, the CDR3 is TGTGCCAGCAGCTCACCCAGGGCCCCACAAGAGACCCAGTACTTC. This sequence encodes CASSSPRAPQETQYF. The rearrangement links TRBV6-5 to TRBJ2-5; TRBD1 is a possible D gene (5 bases). The CDR3 runs to 15 residues. V was cut by 6 bases and J by 2 bases, with 16 bases left in between. Per the germline V gene, CDR1 is MNHEY and CDR2 is SVGAGI.

The chain carries TRBV19 and TRBJ2-7, with 9 bases identical to TRBD1. The V gene end was trimmed by 11 bases and the J gene end by 3 bases; junction bases not matched to a gene: 11. Germline V gene sequence: CDR1 LNHDA, CDR2 SQIVND (reference sequence). The CDR3 is made up of 14 amino acids. CDR3 sequence reads: CAPPRTGAFYEQYF. CDR3 DNA: TGTGCCCCTCCGCGGACAGGGGCCTTCTACGAGCAGTACTTC.

This chain joins TRBV6-5 and TRBJ2-7, with D unresolved. The CDR3 spans 15 residues. CDR1 MNHEY and CDR2 SVGAGI come from the germline V gene. V shed 2 bases and J shed 9 bases, with 20 bases lying between them. The CDR3 DNA sequence: TGTGCCAGCAGTTACAGACAAAGGCCCCTTCATGGGCAGTACTTC. This sequence encodes CASSYRQRPLHGQYF.

The chain couples TRBV30 to TRBJ1-5; D remains ambiguous. V lost 8 bases to trimming and J lost 4 bases, with 6 bases between them. The germline V gene encodes CDR1 GTSNPN and CDR2 SVGIG (reference sequence). This CDR3 spans 10 amino acids. The CDR3: CAQINQPQHF. The CDR3 DNA reads TGTGCCCAGATTAATCAGCCCCAGCATTTT.

The CDR3 coding sequence is TGTGCCAGCAGCCTTGGTGGGGGGGGCCGCACAGATACGCAGTATTTT. This encodes CASSLGGGGRTDTQYF. This chain links TRBV7-6 with TRBJ2-3, with D tentatively TRBD2 (7 bases). CDR1 and CDR2 (germline): SGHVS, FNYEAQ. Trimming took 5 bases from V and 1 from J, leaving 16 bases between them. The CDR3 totals 16 residues. The full variable domain, in which reference TRBV7-6 and TRBJ2-3 provide the parts outside the CDR3, is GAGVSQSPRYKVTKRGQDVALRCDPISGHVSLYWYRQALGQGPEFLTYFNYEAQQDKSGLPNDRFSAERPEGSISTLTIQRTEQRDSAMYRCASSLGGGGRTDTQYFGPGTRLTVL.

Only one count was recorded for this clone. The chain uses TRBV6-5 and TRBJ2-2, with D possibly matching TRBD2 (5 bases). V was cut by 2 bases and J by 4 bases, with 8 bases left in between. There are 14 residues in the CDR3. Looked up from germline, CDR1 is MNHEY and CDR2 is SVGAGI. The CDR3 DNA reads TGTGCCAGCAGTTACGTCCGGGGCACCGGGGAGCTGTTTTTT. Its translation is CASSYVRGTGELFF.

This clone was seen a handful of times. This chain connects TRBV6-1 to TRBJ2-2, with 7 nucleotides matching TRBD2. After removal of 10 bases from V and 4 bases from J, the junction contained 9 bases not matched to a gene. There are 14 residues in the CDR3. Germline CDR1 and CDR2: MNHNS and SASEGT. CDR3 protein: CATHGRGGTGELFF. In nucleotides, the CDR3 is TGTGCCACCCATGGGAGGGGAGGCACCGGGGAGCTGTTTTTT.

The chain carries TRBV19 and TRBJ2-7; D is ambiguous. The CDR3 runs to 15 residues. V dropped 0 bases and J dropped 3 bases, with 12 bases sitting between them. CDR1 is LNHDA, CDR2 SQIVND, per germline (reference sequence). CDR3 loop: CASSIEADSGYEQYF. CDR3 bases: TGTGCCAGTAGTATAGAAGCAGATTCAGGCTACGAGCAGTACTTC.

V usage is TRBV7-8 and J usage is TRBJ1-5; 9 nucleotides line up with TRBD1. This CDR3 contains 18 residues. J was trimmed by 3 bases and V by 0 bases; bases with no gene match: 9. Germline V gene lookup returns CDR1 SGHVS and CDR2 FQNEAQ. This CDR3 reads CASSLALTGTGFNQPQHF. Here the CDR3 DNA reads TGTGCCAGCAGCTTAGCACTTACGGGGACAGGGTTCAATCAGCCCCAGCATTTT.

This clone came up a few times. The V and J genes are TRBV7-9 and TRBJ2-1; 8 positions agree with TRBD1. Germline V gene data show CDR1 as SEHNR and CDR2 as FQNEAQ (reference sequence). V lost 0 bases and J lost 4; bases outside the gene matches: 2. The CDR3 has 15 amino acids. CDR3 nucleotides: TGTGCCAGCAGCTTAGCTGGACAGGGATACAATGAGCAGTTCTTC. This sequence encodes CASSLAGQGYNEQFF.

The chain couples TRBV19 to TRBJ2-5; D is perhaps TRBD2 (6 bases). Germline loops: CDR1 LNHDA, CDR2 SQIVND (reference sequence). The CDR3 extends over 15 amino acids. V lost 3 bases, J lost 1 base, and 12 bases lay in between. The CDR3 DNA sequence: TGTGCCAGTAGTATTAGAGGCGGGACCCAAGAGACCCAGTACTTC. As protein: CASSIRGGTQETQYF.